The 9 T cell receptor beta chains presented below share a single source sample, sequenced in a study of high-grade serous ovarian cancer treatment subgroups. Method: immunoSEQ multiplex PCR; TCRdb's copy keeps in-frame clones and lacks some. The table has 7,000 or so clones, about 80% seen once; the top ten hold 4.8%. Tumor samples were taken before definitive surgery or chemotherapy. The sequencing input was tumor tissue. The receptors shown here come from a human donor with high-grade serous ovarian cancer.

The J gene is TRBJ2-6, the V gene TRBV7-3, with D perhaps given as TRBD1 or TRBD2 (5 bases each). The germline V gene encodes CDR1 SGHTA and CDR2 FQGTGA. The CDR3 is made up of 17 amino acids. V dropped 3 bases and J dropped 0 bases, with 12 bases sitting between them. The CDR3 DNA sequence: TGTGCCAGCAGCTTTGGGACGGGGAGCTCTGGGGCCAACGTCCTGACTTTC. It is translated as CASSFGTGSSGANVLTF.

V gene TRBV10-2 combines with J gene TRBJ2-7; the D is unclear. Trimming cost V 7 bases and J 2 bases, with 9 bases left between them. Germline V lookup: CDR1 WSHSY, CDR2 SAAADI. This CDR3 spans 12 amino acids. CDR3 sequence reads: CASTDRTYEQYF. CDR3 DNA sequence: TGCGCCAGCACGGATCGGACCTACGAGCAGTACTTC.

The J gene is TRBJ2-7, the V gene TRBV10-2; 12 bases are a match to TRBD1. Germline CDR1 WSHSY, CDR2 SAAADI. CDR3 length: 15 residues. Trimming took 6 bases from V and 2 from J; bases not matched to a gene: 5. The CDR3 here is CASSTGTGGPYEQYF. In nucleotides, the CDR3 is TGCGCCAGCAGCACCGGGACAGGGGGCCCCTACGAGCAGTACTTC.

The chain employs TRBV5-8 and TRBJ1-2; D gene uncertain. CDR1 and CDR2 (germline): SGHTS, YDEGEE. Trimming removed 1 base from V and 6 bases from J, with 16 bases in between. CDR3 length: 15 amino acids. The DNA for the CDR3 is TGTGCCAGCAGCTTGAGTTCCCGGACGAGAGATGGCTACACCTTC. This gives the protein CASSLSSRTRDGYTF.

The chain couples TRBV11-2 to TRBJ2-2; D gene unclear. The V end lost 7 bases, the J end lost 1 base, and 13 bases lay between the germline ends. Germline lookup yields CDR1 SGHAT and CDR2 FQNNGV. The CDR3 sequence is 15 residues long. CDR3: CASTINRQNTGELFF. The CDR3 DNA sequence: TGTGCCAGCACCATTAATCGACAGAACACCGGGGAGCTGTTTTTT.

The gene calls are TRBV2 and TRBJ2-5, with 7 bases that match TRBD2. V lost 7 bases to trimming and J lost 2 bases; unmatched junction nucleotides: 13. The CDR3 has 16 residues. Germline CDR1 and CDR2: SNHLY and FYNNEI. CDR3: CASKGGWGGRQETQYF. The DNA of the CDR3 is TGTGCCAGCAAAGGAGGGTGGGGGGGACGTCAAGAGACCCAGTACTTC.

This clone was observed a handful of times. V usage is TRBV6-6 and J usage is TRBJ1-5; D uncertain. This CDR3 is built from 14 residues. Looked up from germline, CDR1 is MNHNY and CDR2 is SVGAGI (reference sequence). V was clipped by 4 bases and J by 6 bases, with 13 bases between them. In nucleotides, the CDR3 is TGTGCCAGCAGTTCACAGAGTGGCGGTCAGCCCCAGCATTTT. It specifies CASSSQSGGQPQHF.

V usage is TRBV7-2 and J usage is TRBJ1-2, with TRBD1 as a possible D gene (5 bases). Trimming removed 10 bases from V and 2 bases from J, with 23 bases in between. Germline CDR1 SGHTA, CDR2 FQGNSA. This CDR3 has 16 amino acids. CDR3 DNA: TGTGCCACTAAGAATCGCGTTGGAGGGACGAACTATGGCTACACCTTC. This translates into CATKNRVGGTNYGYTF.

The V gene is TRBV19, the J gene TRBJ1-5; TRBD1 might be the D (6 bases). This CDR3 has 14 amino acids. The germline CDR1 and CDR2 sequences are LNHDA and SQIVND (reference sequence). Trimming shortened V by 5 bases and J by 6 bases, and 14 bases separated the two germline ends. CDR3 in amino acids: CASSPPGGTQPQHF. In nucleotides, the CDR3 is TGTGCCAGTAGTCCTCCGGGGGGCACTCAGCCCCAGCATTTT.